These T cell receptor beta chains were read from a single sample in a study of regulatory T cells in long-lasting Graves disease. Each CDR3 protein is one row after TCRdb ran MiXCR on the multiplex PCR reads. The sample lists some 500,000 distinct CDR3 sequences, roughly 13% occurring once. Another study also made use of these data, one on T cells in Graves' hyperthyroidism and ophthalmopathy.

Here the sequenced sample was peripheral blood mononuclear cells (PBMCs), taken at new diagnosis, from a patient treated with antithyroid drugs. These receptor sequences come from a man younger than 40 with Graves disease. CDR3s include the opening cysteine and the closing phenylalanine or tryptophan. Each record gives: J gene, clone size, V gene, D gene, CDR3 DNA, CDR3 protein. The D gene is left open where the match is weak. Clone size appears in some rows only: once, few, many, or a class for an expanded clone.

>TRBJ2-1|few|TRBV29-1|TRBD2
TGCAGCGTTGACCCTAGCGGCTCCAATGAGCAGTTCTTC
CSVDPSGSNEQFF
>TRBJ2-3|many|TRBV6-1|TRBD2
TGTGCCAGCAGTCTGATTCTAGCGGGAGAGGGAGATACGCAGTATTTT
CASSLILAGEGDTQYF
>TRBJ2-1|many|TRBV28|-
TGTGCCAGCAGTCCCCGCCGGGGTGCAGTTGAGCAGTTCTTC
CASSPRRGAVEQFF
>TRBJ2-1|many|TRBV20-1|-
TGCAGTGCAAGGGCCGGGAGAAGCTACAATGAGCAGTTCTTC
CSARAGRSYNEQFF
>TRBJ2-3|few|TRBV20-1|-
TGCAGTGCTCGTGACCACCTCCACACAGATACGCAGTATTTT
CSARDHLHTDTQYF
>TRBJ2-3|-|TRBV19|-
TGTGCCAGTAGTATAGCGGAGCGGCAGGGAGATACGCAGTATTTT
CASSIAERQGDTQYF
>TRBJ2-3|many|TRBV20-1|-
TGCAGTGCCAAAGGGGGGACAGATACGCAGTATTTT
CSAKGGTDTQYF
>TRBJ2-3|many|TRBV20-1|-
TGCAGTGCTAGAGGGGGGGATACGCAGTATTTT
CSARGGDTQYF
>TRBJ1-6|many|TRBV27|-
TGTGCCAGCAGTTTATCGATTGGGTTCTATAATTCACCCCTCCACTTT
CASSLSIGFYNSPLHF
>TRBJ2-1|many|TRBV18|-
TGTGCCAGCTCACCAGCGGTGGGCGAGCAGTTCTTC
CASSPAVGEQFF
>TRBJ2-1|few|TRBV9|TRBD1
TGTGCCAGCAGCGGGGGACAGGCGTCCTACAATGAGCAGTTCTTC
CASSGGQASYNEQFF
>TRBJ1-1|many|TRBV11-2|-
TGTGCCAGCAGCCTGGGATTGGCAGGGAACACTGAAGCTTTCTTT
CASSLGLAGNTEAFF
>TRBJ2-3|many|TRBV20-1|-
TGCAGCGGCCGGGCCGGGGGGCCCCCCTTGCAGTATTTT
CSGRAGGPPLQYF
>TRBJ2-2|-|TRBV3-1|-
TGTGCCAGCCGCCCAGGGAGAGGGGAGCTGTTTTTT
CASRPGRGELFF
>TRBJ1-1|many|TRBV6-5|TRBD1
TGTGCCAGCAGTTTGGACAGGGGGCTGGGACACTCTGAAGCTTTCTTT
CASSLDRGLGHSEAFF
>TRBJ1-5|-|TRBV6-1|-
TGTGCCAGCAACCGGGGTCGAAATCAGCCCCAGCATTTT
CASNRGRNQPQHF
>TRBJ2-7|-|TRBV19|TRBD2
TGTGCCAGTACGACTAGCGGGAGCTCCTACGAGCAGTACTTC
CASTTSGSSYEQYF
>TRBJ2-2|-|TRBV7-3|-
TGTGCCAGCAGCTCCTTTAACGCCGGGGAGCTGTTTTTT
CASSSFNAGELFF
>TRBJ1-1|few|TRBV30|-
TGTGCCTGGAAGCGCACATGGCTTAACACTGAAGCTTTCTTT
CAWKRTWLNTEAFF
>TRBJ2-3|many|TRBV28|-
TGTGCCAGCAGTCCTACAAGCACAGATACGCAGTATTTT
CASSPTSTDTQYF
>TRBJ1-5|many|TRBV5-6|-
TGTGCCAGCAGCACAGGGCTCAATCAGCCCCAGCATTTT
CASSTGLNQPQHF
>TRBJ2-7|many|TRBV5-1|TRBD2
TGCGCCAGCAGCTTGGTGGCTAGCGGGAGTATGGTCTACGAGCAGTACTTC
CASSLVASGSMVYEQYF